The TCR beta chain under discussion was sequenced for a study of a mutant IDH1 vaccine in newly diagnosed glioma. Study background: The earlier regimen, radiotherapy, temozolomide, or both, was most often both.

The repertoire was sequenced with immunoSEQ multiplex PCR; TCRdb's copy has only in-frame clones and lacks some. This sample carries 73,000 or so clones, approximately 88% of them seen once, and the ten largest clones take more than 10%. As to time point: week 35, safety follow-up. With topical imiquimod, each dose of the vaccine consisted of 300 ug of mutant IDH1 20-mer peptide. The V end was cut by 7 bases, the J end by 4 bases, with 16 bases between. Per the germline V gene, CDR1 is SNHLY and CDR2 is FYNNEI. The CDR3 has 14 residues. On this clone itself: Its specificity is not known.

Regarding the study as a whole: Vaccine-induced immune responses occurred in 90% to 95% of patients.

This chain uses TRBV2 with TRBJ1-2; a possible D gene is TRBD1 (6 bases). This TCR was sampled from a man younger than 30 with glioma. The sequences come from PBMCs, collected from a glioma patient whose treatment included an IDH1 peptide vaccine. This CDR3 is CASMLGGDGYGYTF. The CDR3 DNA reads TGTGCCAGCATGCTCGGGGGCGACGGCTATGGCTACACCTTC. Drawing the rest from reference TRBV2 and TRBJ1-2, the complete variable domain is EPEVTQTPSHQVTQMGQEVILRCVPISNHLYFYWYRQILGQKVEFLVSFYNNEISEKSEIFDDQFSVERPDGSNFTLKIRSTKLEDSAMYFCASMLGGDGYGYTFGSGTRLTVV.